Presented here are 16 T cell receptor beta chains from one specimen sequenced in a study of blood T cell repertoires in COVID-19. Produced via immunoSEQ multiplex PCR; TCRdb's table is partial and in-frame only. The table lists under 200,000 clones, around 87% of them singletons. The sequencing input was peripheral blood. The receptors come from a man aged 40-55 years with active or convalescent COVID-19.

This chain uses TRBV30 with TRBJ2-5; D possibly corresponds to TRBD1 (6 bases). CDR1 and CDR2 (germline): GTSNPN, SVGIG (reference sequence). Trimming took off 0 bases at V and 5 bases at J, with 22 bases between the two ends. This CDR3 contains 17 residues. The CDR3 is CAWSVSFLRGIMETQYF. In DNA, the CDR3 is TGTGCCTGGAGTGTAAGTTTCCTCAGGGGCATTATGGAGACCCAGTACTTC.

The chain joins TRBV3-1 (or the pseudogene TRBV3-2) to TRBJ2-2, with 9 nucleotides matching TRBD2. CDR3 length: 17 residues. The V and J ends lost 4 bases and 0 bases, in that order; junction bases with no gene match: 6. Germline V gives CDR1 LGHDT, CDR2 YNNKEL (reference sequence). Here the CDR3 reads CASSLSGGHANTGELFF. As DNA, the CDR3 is TGTGCCAGCAGCCTCAGCGGGGGGCACGCGAACACCGGGGAGCTGTTTTTT.

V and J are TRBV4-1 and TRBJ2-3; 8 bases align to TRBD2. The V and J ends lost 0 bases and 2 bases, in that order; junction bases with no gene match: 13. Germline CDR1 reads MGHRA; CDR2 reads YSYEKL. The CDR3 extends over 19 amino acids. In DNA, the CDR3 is TGCGCCAGCAGCCAAGAAGATTGGGCAACTAGCGGTTACACAGATACGCAGTATTTT. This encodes CASSQEDWATSGYTDTQYF.

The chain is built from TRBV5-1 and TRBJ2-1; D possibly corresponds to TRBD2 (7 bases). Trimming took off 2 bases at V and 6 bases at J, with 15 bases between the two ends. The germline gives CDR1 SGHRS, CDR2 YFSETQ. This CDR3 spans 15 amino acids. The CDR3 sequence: CASSFSGGVGNEQFF. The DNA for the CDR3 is TGCGCCAGCAGCTTCTCGGGGGGCGTGGGCAATGAGCAGTTCTTC.

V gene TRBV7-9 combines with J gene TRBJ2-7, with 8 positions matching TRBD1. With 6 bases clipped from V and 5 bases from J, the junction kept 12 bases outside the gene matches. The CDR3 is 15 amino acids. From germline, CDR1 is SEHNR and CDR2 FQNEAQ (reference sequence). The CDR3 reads CASRQAGGAFDEQYF. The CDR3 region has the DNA TGTGCCAGCAGGCAGGCAGGGGGCGCGTTCGACGAGCAGTACTTC.

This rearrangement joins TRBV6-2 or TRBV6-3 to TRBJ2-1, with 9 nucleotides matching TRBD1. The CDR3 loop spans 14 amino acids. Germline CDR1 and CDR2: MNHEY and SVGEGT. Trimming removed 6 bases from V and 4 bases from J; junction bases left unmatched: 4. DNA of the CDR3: TGTGCCAGCAGCCGGGACAGGGAATACAATGAGCAGTTCTTC. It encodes CASSRDREYNEQFF.

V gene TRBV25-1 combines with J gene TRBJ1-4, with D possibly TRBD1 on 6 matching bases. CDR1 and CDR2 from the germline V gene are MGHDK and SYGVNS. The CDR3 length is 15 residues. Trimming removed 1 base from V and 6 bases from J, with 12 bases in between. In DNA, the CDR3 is TGTGCCAGCAGTGAATCGGGGGGCGCGCATGAAAAACTGTTTTTT. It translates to CASSESGGAHEKLFF.

CDR3 nucleotide sequence: TGTGCCAGCAGATCGACCGGGACAGGGACCCACGAGCAGTACTTC. Protein: CASRSTGTGTHEQYF. The rearrangement links TRBV28 to TRBJ2-7, with TRBD1 identical over 9 bases. CDR1 and CDR2 from the germline V gene are MDHEN and SYDVKM. This CDR3 has 15 amino acids. The V gene end was trimmed by 6 bases and the J gene end by 5 bases; junction bases not matched to a gene: 11.

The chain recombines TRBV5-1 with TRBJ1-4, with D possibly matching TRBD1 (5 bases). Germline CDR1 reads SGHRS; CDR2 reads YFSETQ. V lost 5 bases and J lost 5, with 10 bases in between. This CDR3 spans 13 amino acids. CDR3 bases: TGCGCCAGCAGACGAGACAGCAATGAAAAACTGTTTTTT. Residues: CASRRDSNEKLFF.

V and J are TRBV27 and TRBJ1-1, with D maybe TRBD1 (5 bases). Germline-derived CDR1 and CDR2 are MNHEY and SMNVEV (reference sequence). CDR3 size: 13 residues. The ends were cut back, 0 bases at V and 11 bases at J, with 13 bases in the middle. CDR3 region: CASSLSFGAGAFF. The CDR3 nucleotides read TGTGCCAGCAGTTTATCGTTTGGGGCTGGGGCTTTCTTT.

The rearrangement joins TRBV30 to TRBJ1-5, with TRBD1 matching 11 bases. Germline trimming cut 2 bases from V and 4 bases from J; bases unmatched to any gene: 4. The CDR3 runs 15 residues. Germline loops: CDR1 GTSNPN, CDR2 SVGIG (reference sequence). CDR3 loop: CAWSPRDRGNQPQHF. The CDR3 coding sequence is TGTGCCTGGAGTCCCCGGGACAGGGGGAATCAGCCCCAGCATTTT.

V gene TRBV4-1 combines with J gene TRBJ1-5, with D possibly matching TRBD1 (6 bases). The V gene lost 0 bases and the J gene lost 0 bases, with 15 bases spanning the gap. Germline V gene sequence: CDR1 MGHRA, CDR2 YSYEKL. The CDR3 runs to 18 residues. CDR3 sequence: CASSQDGGGGYSNQPQHF. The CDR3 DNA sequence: TGCGCCAGCAGCCAAGACGGGGGAGGGGGTTATAGCAATCAGCCCCAGCATTTT.

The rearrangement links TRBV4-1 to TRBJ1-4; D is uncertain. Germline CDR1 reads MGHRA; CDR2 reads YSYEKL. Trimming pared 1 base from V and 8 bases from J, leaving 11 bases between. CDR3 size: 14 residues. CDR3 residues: CASSQVGLGEKLFF. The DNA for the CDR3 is TGCGCCAGCAGCCAAGTAGGACTCGGCGAAAAACTGTTTTTT.

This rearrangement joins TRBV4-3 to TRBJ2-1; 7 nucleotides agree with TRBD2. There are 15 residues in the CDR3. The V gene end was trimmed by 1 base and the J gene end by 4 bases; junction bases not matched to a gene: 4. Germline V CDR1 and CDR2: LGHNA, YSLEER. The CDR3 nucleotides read TGCGCCAGCAGCCAAGCTTCTAGCGGATACAATGAGCAGTTCTTC. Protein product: CASSQASSGYNEQFF.

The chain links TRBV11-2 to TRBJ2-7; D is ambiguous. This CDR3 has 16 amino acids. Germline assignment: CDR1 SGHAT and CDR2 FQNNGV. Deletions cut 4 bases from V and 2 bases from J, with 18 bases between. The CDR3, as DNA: TGTGCCAGCAGCTCCAAATCTGGCCAGGCAGCCTACGAGCAGTACTTC. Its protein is CASSSKSGQAAYEQYF.

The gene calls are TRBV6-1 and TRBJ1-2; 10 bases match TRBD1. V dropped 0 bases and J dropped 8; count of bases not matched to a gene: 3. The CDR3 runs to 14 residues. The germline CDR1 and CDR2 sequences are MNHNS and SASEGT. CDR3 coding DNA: TGTGCCAGCAGTGAAGCGGGGACAGGGGAGGGCTACACCTTC. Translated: CASSEAGTGEGYTF.